These 8 T cell receptor beta chains were all obtained from the same sample, sequenced in a study of blood T cell repertoires in COVID-19. Produced via immunoSEQ multiplex PCR; TCRdb's table is partial and in-frame only. The table includes more than 95,000 clones, 70% to 90% detected once. Sequenced material: peripheral blood. The receptors were gathered from an older man who had recovered from COVID-19.

The CDR3 loop reads CASSEQGYEQYF. The CDR3, as DNA: TGTGCCAGCAGTGAACAGGGCTACGAGCAGTACTTC. The rearrangement joins TRBV2 to TRBJ2-7, with D maybe TRBD1 (5 bases). Between the trimmed V and J ends, which lost 2 bases and 3 bases, there was a span of 5 bases. CDR1 and CDR2 from the germline V gene are SNHLY and FYNNEI. The CDR3 loop spans 12 amino acids.

This clone came up a few times. The chain links TRBV19 to TRBJ1-2, with D tentatively TRBD1 (5 bases). V dropped 4 bases and J dropped 4 bases, with 13 bases sitting between them. CDR1 and CDR2 (germline): LNHDA, SQIVND (reference sequence). CDR3 length: 14 amino acids. The CDR3 here is CASSTRQGFYGYTF. CDR3 DNA: TGTGCCAGTAGTACCCGGCAGGGCTTCTATGGCTACACCTTC.

V usage is TRBV5-1 and J usage is TRBJ2-2; D perhaps matches TRBD1 (6 bases). Trimming pared 3 bases from V and 6 bases from J, leaving 18 bases between. This CDR3 is 16 amino acids long. Germline CDR1 and CDR2: SGHRS and YFSETQ. The CDR3 spells CASSWVPRGSAGELFF. In nucleotides, the CDR3 is TGCGCCAGCAGCTGGGTCCCCAGGGGATCGGCCGGGGAGCTGTTTTTT.

This clone appeared many times. The J gene is TRBJ2-1, the V gene TRBV4-2; 8 positions match TRBD2. The CDR3 is made up of 16 amino acids. The germline V gene has CDR1 LGHNA and CDR2 YNFKEQ. V shed 0 bases and J 2 bases; nucleotides not matched to a gene: 3. This chain's CDR3 is CASSQETSGAYNEQFF. Here the CDR3 DNA reads TGTGCCAGCAGCCAAGAAACTAGCGGAGCCTACAATGAGCAGTTCTTC.

The V gene is TRBV19, the J gene TRBJ2-5; TRBD2 agrees at 7 bases. This CDR3 comprises 15 residues. Looked up from germline, CDR1 is LNHDA and CDR2 is SQIVND (reference sequence). J lost 5 bases, V lost 1 base, and 7 bases had no gene match. CDR3 region: CASSIGTSQWETQYF. The CDR3 DNA follows: TGTGCCAGTAGTATAGGGACTAGTCAGTGGGAGACCCAGTACTTC.

CDR3 region: CASSISGENEKLFF. DNA for the CDR3: TGTGCCAGTAGTATATCAGGGGAAAATGAAAAACTGTTTTTT. The chain employs TRBV19 and TRBJ1-4; a possible D gene is TRBD1 (6 bases). Germline loops: CDR1 LNHDA, CDR2 SQIVND (reference sequence). Trimming removed 2 bases from V and 5 bases from J, with 9 bases in between. This CDR3 contains 14 residues. Full variable domain (rest looked up from reference TRBV19 and TRBJ1-4): DGGITQSPKYLFRKEGQNVTLSCEQNLNHDAMYWYRQDPGQGLRLIYYSQIVNDFQKGDIAEGYSVSREKKESFPLTVTSAQKNPTAFYLCASSISGENEKLFFGSGTQLSVL.

The rearrangement joins TRBV12-3 or TRBV12-4 to TRBJ2-5; 7 positions match TRBD2. V gave up 7 bases and J gave up 2 bases; unmatched junction bases: 4. This CDR3 spans 13 amino acids. This CDR3 reads CASTPRGQETQYF. In DNA, the CDR3 is TGTGCCAGCACCCCGCGGGGGCAAGAGACCCAGTACTTC.

The chain joins TRBV10-3 to TRBJ2-2, with D possibly being TRBD2 (5 bases). The germline V gene has CDR1 ENHRY and CDR2 SYGVKD. V dropped 8 bases and J dropped 6 bases, with 7 bases sitting between them. There are 11 residues in the CDR3. CDR3 nucleotides: TGTGCCATCGGAGCGGCCGGGGAGCTGTTTTTT. Amino acids: CAIGAAGELFF.